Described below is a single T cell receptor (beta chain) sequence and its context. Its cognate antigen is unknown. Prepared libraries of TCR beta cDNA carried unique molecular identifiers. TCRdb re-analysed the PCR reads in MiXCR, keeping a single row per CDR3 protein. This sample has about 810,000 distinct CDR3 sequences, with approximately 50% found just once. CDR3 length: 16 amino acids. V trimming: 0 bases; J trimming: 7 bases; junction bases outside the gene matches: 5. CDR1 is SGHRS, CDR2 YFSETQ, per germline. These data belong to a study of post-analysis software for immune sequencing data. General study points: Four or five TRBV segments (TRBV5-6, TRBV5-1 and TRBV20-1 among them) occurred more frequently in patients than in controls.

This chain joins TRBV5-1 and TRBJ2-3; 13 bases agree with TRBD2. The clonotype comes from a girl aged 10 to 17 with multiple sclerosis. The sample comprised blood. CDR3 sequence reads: CASSLAGTSGIHTQYF. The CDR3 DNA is TGCGCCAGCAGCTTGGCCGGGACTAGCGGGATTCATACGCAGTATTTT.